This T cell receptor beta chain was profiled in a study of blood T cell repertoires in COVID-19. From germline, CDR1 is PRHDT and CDR2 FYEKMQ (reference sequence). Trimming stripped 5 bases from V and 2 bases from J, with 14 bases between. The CDR3 loop spans 15 amino acids. The repertoire was sequenced with immunoSEQ multiplex PCR; TCRdb's copy has only in-frame clones and lacks some. The data hold approximately 240,000 clones, with approximately 86% observed a single time. The sample consisted of peripheral blood. This receptor was taken from a woman aged 25 to 39 who had recovered from COVID-19. The chain joins TRBV13 to TRBJ2-3; D is perhaps TRBD1 (5 bases). The CDR3 DNA reads as TGTGCCAGCAGCCTATCCAGGGTAAACACAGATACGCAGTATTTT. Translation gives CASSLSRVNTDTQYF.